Detailed here is one T cell receptor beta chain. Its binding antigen is unknown. No base-level quality is on record; no much larger clone is a single base apart. The sample is drawn from a study of shared clonotypes between healthy human individuals (dated by TCRdb to the early 2020s). Context from the whole study: The cohort comprised two women and a few men aged 18 to 49 years. For each donor, CD4 naive and CD4 memory were each run on three plates, CD8 naive on two plates, and CD8 memory on one plate. Blood TCR repertoires of five healthy adults were deeply sequenced to estimate repertoire size and the extent of clonotype sharing between individuals. To increase sequencing depth and limit assay-specific biases, different laboratories used diverse techniques to prepare libraries and sequence TCR repertoires. Each donor's leukapheresis produced roughly between roughly 0.94 and 9.5 billion PBMCs. The paper as a whole reports these results and caveats: Because the study included a small number of donors, the genetic and exposure-history diversity represented was limited. Rarefaction of sorted-subset datasets indicated incomplete sequencing despite the large sequencing depth. Estimated clonotype richness was generally larger for naive than for memory subsets. Sharing across a few donors was observed for about 5% of naive CD4, over 3% of naive CD8, about 2.5% of memory CD4, and around 0.4% of memory CD8 clonotypes. Sampling was limited to blood, and TCR repertoires in tissue likely differ from TCR repertoires in blood. Based on pairwise subsampling, the degree of clonotype sharing among donors was expected to be affected by sequencing depth. Compared with non-shared clonotypes, the clonotypes found in all four sorted-subset donors had higher generation probabilities.

Donors were healthy HIV-negative adults with no recently reported acute infections or vaccinations. Every donor was a Caucasian adult living in Nashville, Tennessee, USA. CD4+ T cells were enriched by magnetic negative selection; naive cells were then positively selected on CD45RA, and the negative fraction formed the memory subset. Blood was obtained by leukapheresis, after which PBMCs were separated by Ficoll-Histopaque density gradient centrifugation and cryopreserved in liquid nitrogen vapor phase. Purity and quantity of every magnetically sorted T cell population were checked by analytical flow cytometry. From each sorted fraction, genomic DNA was isolated and quantified by UV absorbance on a Nanodrop 2000c. The germline V gene (reference sequence) gives CDR1 as LNHDA and CDR2 as SQIVND. From its cysteine to its phenylalanine, the CDR3 spans 18 amino acids. The kept DNA is CDR3 alone, 54 bases in frame from the first base. V is clipped by 6 bases and J by 4 bases, and the sequence between their germline boundaries is 25 bases long.

TCR CDR3 regions were amplified from genomic DNA by multiplex PCR using the deep immunoSEQ assay. Extracted genomic DNA from each cell subset was spread evenly across all wells of several immunoSEQ 96-well plates, with each plate serving as a replicate. Each replicate PCR for sorted subsets received 150 to 250 ng genomic DNA, equal to about 30,000 T cell genomes. The purified libraries were quantified using a Qubit 3.0 fluorometer, sized with a Bioanalyzer 2100, and then quantified again using the KAPA Library Quantification kit. Every immunoSEQ 96-well plate was sequenced on a separate single-read 150-cycle Illumina NextSeq 550 flow cell. Processing in the source paper ran as follows. Because the immunoSEQ output included only junctional sequences and no quality scores, the filtering could not be the same as the filtering used for full-length reads. Sequences were annotated with PyIR, a Python wrapper for IgBLAST v1.9, using IMGT germline references to assign V/J genes and CDR3. Reads were filtered out if the reads had weak V/J assignments (E-value above 1e-6), no CDR3, stop codons, out-of-frame junctions, or ambiguous translated residues. V3J clonotypes were defined as sequences sharing an identical inferred V gene, J gene, and CDR3 amino acid sequence. To compute the percentage overlap between repertoires, the number of shared unique clonotypes was divided by the size of the smaller repertoire. RTK rarefaction, the Chao1 estimator, and Recon v2.1 estimates of unobserved clonotypes were used to assess repertoire richness. For all TCRbeta clonotypes obtained by the gDNA method from a few donors, generation probabilities were computed with OLGA. TCRdb retrieved this table from immuneACCESS and kept in-frame rearrangements only. Not all clones are present; in checked studies, unresolved V genes account for under half, and no reason is known for the remainder. That table gives V, J and clone size, and the DNA gave D and trimming. The sample table lists approximately 500,000 clones, 90% to 97% of them with a count of one. The top ten hold approximately 0.06% of the sample.

The sequence was obtained from a woman in her 30s in good health. The sequence joins TRBV19 to TRBJ1-5; a confident D gene designation cannot be given. Sequenced input: naive CD4+ T cells sorted from blood. This specimen's cell subset or site label, per the study, means: CD45RA+ positively selected. The nucleotide sequence is TGTGCCAGTAGCGACCCACAATCCTGGCGGAGTCCAAATCAGCCCCAGCATTTT. Its translation reads: CASSDPQSWRSPNQPQHF.